Detailed here is one TCR beta chain. CDR1 and CDR2 (germline): SGHRS, YFSETQ. The ends lost 2 bases at V and 4 bases at J; junction bases unmatched: 8. There are 16 residues in the CDR3. The data derive from a study of chemoradiotherapy in HPV16-positive cancers. Repertoires were generated with immunoSEQ multiplex PCR, while TCRdb's copy carries only in-frame clones and drops some. The table shows tens of thousands of clones, with about 80% occurring only once. Sequencing was performed on blood, taken from a patient who underwent chemoradiotherapy. The chain combines TRBV5-1 with TRBJ2-5; 10 bases match TRBD2. The TCR originated in a human donor with HPV-associated anogenital cancer. CDR3 protein: CASSFTASGGGETQYF. In DNA form, the CDR3 reads TGCGCCAGCAGCTTTACGGCTAGCGGGGGAGGAGAGACCCAGTACTTC.